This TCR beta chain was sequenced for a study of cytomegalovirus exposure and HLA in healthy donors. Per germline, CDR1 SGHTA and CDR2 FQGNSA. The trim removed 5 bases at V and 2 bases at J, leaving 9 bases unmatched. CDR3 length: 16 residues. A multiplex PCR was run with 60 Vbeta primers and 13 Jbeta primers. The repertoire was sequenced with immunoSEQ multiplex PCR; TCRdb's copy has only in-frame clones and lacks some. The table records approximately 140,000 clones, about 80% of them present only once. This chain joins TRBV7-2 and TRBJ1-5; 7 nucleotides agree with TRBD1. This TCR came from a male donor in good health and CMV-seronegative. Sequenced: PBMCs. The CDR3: CASSQGGRSGNQPQHF. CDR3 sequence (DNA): TGTGCCAGCAGCCAGGGGGGACGTTCGGGCAATCAGCCCCAGCATTTT. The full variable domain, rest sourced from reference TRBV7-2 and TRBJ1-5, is GAGVSQSPSNKVTEKGKDVELRCDPISGHTALYWYRQSLGQGLEFLIYFQGNSAPDKSGLPSDRFSAERTGGSVSTLTIQRTQQEDSAVYLCASSQGGRSGNQPQHFGDGTRLSIL.